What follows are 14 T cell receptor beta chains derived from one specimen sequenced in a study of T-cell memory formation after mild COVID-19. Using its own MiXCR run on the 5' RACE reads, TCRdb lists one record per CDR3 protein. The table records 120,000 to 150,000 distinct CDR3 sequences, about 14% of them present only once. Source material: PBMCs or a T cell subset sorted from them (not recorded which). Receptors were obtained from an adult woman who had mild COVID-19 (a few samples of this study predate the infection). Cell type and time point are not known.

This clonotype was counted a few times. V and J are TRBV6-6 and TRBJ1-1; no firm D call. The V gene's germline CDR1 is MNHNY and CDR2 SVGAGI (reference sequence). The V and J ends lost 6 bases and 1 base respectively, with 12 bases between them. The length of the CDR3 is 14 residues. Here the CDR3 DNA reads TGTGCCAGCAGGCCCGGCGGAGGGAACACTGAAGCTTTCTTT. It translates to CASRPGGGNTEAFF.

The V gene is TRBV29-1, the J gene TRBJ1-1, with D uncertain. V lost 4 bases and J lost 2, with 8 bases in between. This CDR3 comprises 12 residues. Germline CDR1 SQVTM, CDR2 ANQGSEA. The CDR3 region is CSVAGRNTEAFF. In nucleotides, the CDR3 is TGCAGCGTTGCAGGTAGAAACACTGAAGCTTTCTTT. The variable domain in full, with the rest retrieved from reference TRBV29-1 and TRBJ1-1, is SAVISQKPSRDICQRGTSLTIQCQVDSQVTMMFWYRQQPGQSLTLIATANQGSEATYESGFVIDKFPISRPNLTFSTLTVSNMSPEDSSIYLCSVAGRNTEAFFGQGTRLTVV.

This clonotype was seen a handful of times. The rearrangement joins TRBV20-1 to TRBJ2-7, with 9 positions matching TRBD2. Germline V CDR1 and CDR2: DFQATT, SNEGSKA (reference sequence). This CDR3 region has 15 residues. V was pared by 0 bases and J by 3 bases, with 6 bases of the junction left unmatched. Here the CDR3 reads CSARDITAGGYEQYF. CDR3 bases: TGCAGTGCTAGAGATATCACAGCGGGAGGCTACGAGCAGTACTTC.

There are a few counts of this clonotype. CDR3 amino acids: CASSLVGPHTEAFF. DNA for the CDR3: TGTGCCAGCAGCTTAGTAGGGCCGCACACTGAAGCTTTCTTT. The chain recombines TRBV11-2 with TRBJ1-1; no reliable D call. The CDR3 is 14 amino acids. Per germline, CDR1 SGHAT and CDR2 FQNNGV. Trimming removed 1 base from V and 3 bases from J, with 9 bases in between.

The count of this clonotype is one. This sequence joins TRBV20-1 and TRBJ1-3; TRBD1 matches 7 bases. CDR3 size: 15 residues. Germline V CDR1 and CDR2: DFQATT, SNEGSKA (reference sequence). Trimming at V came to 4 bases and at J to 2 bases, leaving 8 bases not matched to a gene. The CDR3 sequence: CSAKDRDVPGNTIYF. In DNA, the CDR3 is TGCAGTGCTAAAGACAGGGATGTACCTGGAAACACCATATATTTT.

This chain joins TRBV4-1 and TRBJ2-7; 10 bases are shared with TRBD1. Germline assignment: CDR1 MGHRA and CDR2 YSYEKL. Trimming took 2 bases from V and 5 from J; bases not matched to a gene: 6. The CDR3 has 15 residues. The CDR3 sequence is CASSQQDRGFDEQYF. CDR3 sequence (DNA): TGCGCCAGCAGCCAACAGGACAGGGGGTTCGACGAGCAGTACTTC.

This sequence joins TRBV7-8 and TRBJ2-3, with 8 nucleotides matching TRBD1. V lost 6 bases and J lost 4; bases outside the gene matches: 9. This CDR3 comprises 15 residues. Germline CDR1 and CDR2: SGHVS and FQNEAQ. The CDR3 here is CASRERTGSPDTQYF. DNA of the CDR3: TGTGCCAGCAGGGAGAGGACAGGGAGCCCAGATACGCAGTATTTT.

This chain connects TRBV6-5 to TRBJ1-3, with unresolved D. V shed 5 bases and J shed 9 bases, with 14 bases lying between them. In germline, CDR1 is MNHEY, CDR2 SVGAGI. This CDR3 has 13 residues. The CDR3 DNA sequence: TGTGCCAGCAGTCCCCGTGAAGGAGTCACCATATATTTT. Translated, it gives CASSPREGVTIYF.

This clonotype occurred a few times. CDR3 coding DNA: TGCAGTGCTAGAGATGTGTGGGCAGGGGAAACAGATACGCAGTATTTT. Residues: CSARDVWAGETDTQYF. J is TRBJ2-3 and V is TRBV20-1, with D tentatively TRBD1 (6 bases). The CDR3 is made up of 16 amino acids. Germline assignment: CDR1 DFQATT and CDR2 SNEGSKA (reference sequence). Trimming stripped 0 bases from V and 3 bases from J, with 16 bases between.

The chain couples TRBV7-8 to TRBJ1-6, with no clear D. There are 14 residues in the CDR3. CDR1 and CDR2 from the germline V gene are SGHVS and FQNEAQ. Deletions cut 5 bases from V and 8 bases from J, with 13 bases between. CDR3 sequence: CASSQAISDSPLHF. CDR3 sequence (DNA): TGTGCCAGCAGCCAAGCAATCAGTGATTCACCCCTCCACTTT.

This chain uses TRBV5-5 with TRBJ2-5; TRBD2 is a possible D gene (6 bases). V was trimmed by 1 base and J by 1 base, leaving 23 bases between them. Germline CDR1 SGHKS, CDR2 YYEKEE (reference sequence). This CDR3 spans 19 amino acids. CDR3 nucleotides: TGTGCCAGCAGCTTGCTTGGGTCTGGGGGGACTGCGATCCAAGAGACCCAGTACTTC. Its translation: CASSLLGSGGTAIQETQYF.

CDR3 loop: CASSQDVMYEQYF. The DNA for the CDR3 is TGTGCCAGCAGCCAAGATGTCATGTACGAGCAGTACTTC. The chain carries TRBV4-2 and TRBJ2-7, with D unclear. The germline V and J ends were trimmed by 0 bases and 4 bases, with 7 bases remaining between them. CDR1 and CDR2 (germline): LGHNA, YNFKEQ. CDR3 size: 13 residues.

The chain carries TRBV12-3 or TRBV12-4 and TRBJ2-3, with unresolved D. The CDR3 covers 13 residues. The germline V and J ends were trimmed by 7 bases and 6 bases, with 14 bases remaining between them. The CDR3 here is CASTYLEADTQYF. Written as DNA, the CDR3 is TGTGCCAGCACCTACCTCGAGGCGGATACGCAGTATTTT.

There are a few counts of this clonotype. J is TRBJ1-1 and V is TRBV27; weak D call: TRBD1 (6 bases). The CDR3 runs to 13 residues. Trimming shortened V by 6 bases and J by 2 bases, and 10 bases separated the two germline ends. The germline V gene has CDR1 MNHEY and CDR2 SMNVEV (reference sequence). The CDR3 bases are TGTGCCAGCAGCCCGGACAGCAACACTGAAGCTTTCTTT. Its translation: CASSPDSNTEAFF.